Listed below are T cell receptor beta chains from one sample, sequenced in a study of chemoradiotherapy in HPV16-positive cancers. Generated by immunoSEQ multiplex PCR, the TCRdb table keeps only in-frame clones and is missing some. The profile covers 25,000 to 35,000 clones, with about 90% appearing a single time and around 20% taken by the ten largest. This material consisted of blood, taken from a patient who underwent chemoradiotherapy. These receptors originate from a human donor with HPV-associated anogenital cancer. The CDR3 runs from the conserved cysteine through the conserved F or W. Each record gives: J gene, V gene, clone size, D gene, CDR3 length, CDR3 DNA, CDR3 protein. D genes are given only for firm matches. A row's size may be missing; if present it is once, few, many or a size class.

TRBJ2-7,TRBV27,once,NA,14,TGTGCCAGCAGTCCCACCACGCTGGGGTACGAGCAGTACTTC,CASSPTTLGYEQYF
TRBJ2-2,TRBV18,NA,NA,19,TGTGCCAGCTCACCGAGGCCGACTGGGTCGTACGTGGGCACCGGGGAGCTGTTTTTT,CASSPRPTGSYVGTGELFF
TRBJ2-2,TRBV28,NA,NA,11,TGTGCCAGCAGTTTTTTTAGGGAGCTGTTTTTT,CASSFFRELFF
TRBJ2-7,TRBV7-6,NA,NA,13,TGTGCCAGCAGCTTAGGTTCTGCTGTCGAGCAGTACTTC,CASSLGSAVEQYF
TRBJ2-2,TRBV4-1,NA,NA,15,TGCGCCAGCAGCCAAGTTGGACAGTTCACCGGGGAGCTGTTTTTT,CASSQVGQFTGELFF
TRBJ1-2,TRBV6-5,NA,TRBD1,15,TGTGCCAGCAGTTATTATTCCGGGACAGGGGTCGGCTACACCTTC,CASSYYSGTGVGYTF
TRBJ2-4,TRBV18,NA,NA,13,TGTGCCAGCTCACCACCTGGACGGACAATTCAGTACTTC,CASSPPGRTIQYF
TRBJ2-1,TRBV5-1,large,NA,16,TGCGCCAGCAGCTTGGGCGGGATGGGCCTACAAGTTGAGCAGTTCTTC,CASSLGGMGLQVEQFF
TRBJ2-3,TRBV10-3,once,TRBD2,16,TGTGCCATCAGTGAACGGGCTAGCGGGGAAGCAGATACGCAGTATTTT,CAISERASGEADTQYF
TRBJ2-3,TRBV11-2,NA,NA,15,TGTGCCAGCAGCTTAAGTCAGGGGATGACAGATACGCAGTATTTT,CASSLSQGMTDTQYF
TRBJ2-7,TRBV10-3,NA,TRBD2,14,TGTGCCATCAGTGATCTAGCGGGAGGCCACGAGCAGTACTTC,CAISDLAGGHEQYF
TRBJ2-5,TRBV7-8,medium-sized,TRBD2,16,TGTGCCAGCAGCTTAGCGGGAAGGACTAGGGAAGAGACCCAGTACTTC,CASSLAGRTREETQYF
TRBJ1-2,TRBV5-1,once,NA,14,TGCGCCAGCAGCTTGGTGGGCAGGAACTATGGCTACACCTTC,CASSLVGRNYGYTF
TRBJ1-1,TRBV9,NA,TRBD1,17,TGTGCCAGCAGCCGTGTCCCGGGACAGGGCCGGAACACTGAAGCTTTCTTT,CASSRVPGQGRNTEAFF
TRBJ2-4,TRBV4-1,few,TRBD1,14,TGCGCCAGCAGCTCACAGGGGGTCAAAAACATTCAGTACTTC,CASSSQGVKNIQYF
TRBJ2-7,TRBV27,NA,TRBD1,14,TGTGCCAGCAGTTCCGGGACAGGGGGCAACGAGCAGTACTTC,CASSSGTGGNEQYF
TRBJ1-5,TRBV13,NA,TRBD1,15,TGTGCCAGCAGCCTGGGACAGGGAGGGAATCAGCCCCAGCATTTT,CASSLGQGGNQPQHF